This T cell receptor (beta chain) was found in a study of cytomegalovirus exposure and HLA in healthy donors. This clone has a handful of counts. Its target is unknown. Deletions cut 1 base from V and 3 bases from J, with 7 bases between. The V gene's germline CDR1 is SEHNR and CDR2 FQNEAQ (reference sequence). The length of the CDR3 is 13 residues. The PCR contained 60 Vbeta and 13 Jbeta primers. Sequenced by immunoSEQ multiplex PCR; TCRdb stores in-frame clones only, minus some. This table holds under 80,000 clones, about 80% found once. Regarding the study as a whole: It was in a later analysis that TCR association rates were seen to vary by HLA locus, highest for DRB1 and lowest for HLA-C.

This sequence was found in a middle-aged woman in good health and CMV-seronegative. The specimen sequenced was PBMCs. V and J are TRBV7-9 and TRBJ2-7, with unresolved D. CDR3 amino acids: CASSLGTYYEQYF. The CDR3, as DNA: TGTGCCAGCAGCTTAGGCACATACTACGAGCAGTACTTC.